Listed here are 25 T cell receptor beta chains from one sample, sequenced in a study of molecular identifiers for immune sequencing clone quantification. TCRdb passed the PCR reads through MiXCR, listing each CDR3 protein once. The repertoire has some 70,000 distinct CDR3 sequences, about a sixth of them found once; the top ten carry approximately 1.5%. Sequenced sample: naive CD8+ T cells from blood, with Jurkat cell RNA spiked in. This sample's subset: FACS-sorted CD8+CD4-CCR7+CD45RA+ naive T cells. These TCRs come from a human donor in good health. Some libraries in this study had Jurkat cell RNA spiked in.

This clonotype has a handful of counts. The chain joins TRBV20-1 to TRBJ2-7; D is perhaps TRBD1 (6 bases). The V gene's germline CDR1 is DFQATT and CDR2 SNEGSKA (reference sequence). The CDR3 totals 12 residues. CDR3 in amino acids: CSAGDTFYEQYF. CDR3 in DNA: TGCAGCGCCGGGGACACCTTTTACGAGCAGTACTTC.

Note on this clonotype: A junction end diverges from the germline sequence, so it may reflect a read error. The V and J genes are TRBV12-3 or TRBV12-4 and TRBJ1-1, with D perhaps TRBD1 (5 bases). The CDR3 length is 15 residues. In DNA, the CDR3 is TGTGCCAGCAATCCCCCCAGGGTTTTGAACGCTGAAGCTTTCTTT. Protein product: CASNPPRVLNAEAFF.

Notes on this clonotype: A much larger clone sits a single nucleotide away, making a read error possible. The chain employs TRBV20-1 and TRBJ1-1; TRBD1 is a possible D gene (6 bases). Germline lookup yields CDR1 DFQATT and CDR2 SNEGSKA (reference sequence). This CDR3 has 18 amino acids. CDR3 DNA: TGCAGTGCTAGAGATTTCTTACGTCCGCAGGGGTCGAACACTGGAGCTTTCTTT. Its protein is CSARDFLRPQGSNTGAFF.

This clonotype was recorded many times. The rearrangement links TRBV10-3 to TRBJ1-1; D is unclear. CDR1 is ENHRY, CDR2 SYGVKD, per germline. This CDR3 region has 12 residues. Trimming shortened V by 3 bases and J by 5 bases, and 7 bases separated the two germline ends. The CDR3 loop is CAISDMGTEAFF. Here the CDR3 DNA reads TGTGCCATCAGTGACATGGGAACTGAAGCTTTCTTT.

The DNA of the CDR3 is TGTGCCAGCGGTATCGTACCACAGGGAGATGGAAACACCATATATTTT. Its protein product is CASGIVPQGDGNTIYF. V usage is TRBV28 and J usage is TRBJ1-3, with D possibly being TRBD1 (6 bases). The V and J ends lost 8 bases and 3 bases respectively, with 20 bases between them. There are 16 residues in the CDR3. CDR1 is MDHEN and CDR2 is SYDVKM in the germline V gene. The full variable domain, with the rest looked up from reference TRBV28 and TRBJ1-3, is DVKVTQSSRYLVKRTGEKVFLECVQDMDHENMFWYRQDPGLGLRLIYFSYDVKMKEKGDIPEGYSVSREKKERFSLILESASTNQTSMYLCASGIVPQGDGNTIYFGEGSWLTVV.

This clonotype was detected many times. The chain carries TRBV27 and TRBJ2-6; D uncertain. The CDR3 has 14 residues. Trimming left V 2 bases short and J 3 bases short, with 5 bases between. Germline CDR1 is MNHEY and CDR2 is SMNVEV (reference sequence). CDR3 protein: CASSLLVGANVLTF. The CDR3 DNA reads TGTGCCAGCAGTTTACTAGTTGGGGCCAACGTCCTGACTTTC.

Remarks on this clonotype: A read error is possible here, since a much larger clone lies one base away. The chain combines TRBV14 with TRBJ1-1; D is perhaps TRBD1 (5 bases). The V gene's germline CDR1 is SGHDN and CDR2 FVKESK. CDR3 size: 13 residues. CDR3 in amino acids: CARSHWGETEAFF. CDR3 sequence (DNA): TGTGCCCGCAGCCATTGGGGGGAGACTGAAGCTTTCTTT.

This clonotype has a count of ten or more. The chain has TRBV3-1 and TRBJ1-1, with unresolved D. This CDR3 is 12 amino acids long. Germline assignment: CDR1 LGHDT and CDR2 YNNKEL (reference sequence). The ends were cut back, 0 bases at V and 6 bases at J, with 5 bases in the middle. CDR3 in DNA: TGTGCCAGCAGCCAAGATTACGCTGAAGCTTTCTTT. Translated: CASSQDYAEAFF. Full variable domain (rest looked up from reference TRBV3-1 and TRBJ1-1): DTAVSQTPKYLVTQMGNDKSIKCEQNLGHDTMYWYKQDSKKFLKIMFSYNNKELIINETVPNRFSPKSPDKAHLNLHINSLELGDSAVYFCASSQDYAEAFFGQGTRLTVV.

Remarks on this clonotype: Possible read error: a much larger clone is one base away. The CDR3 DNA sequence: TGTGCCAGCAGCCGAGATAGTGTAGAGCAGTACTTC. Translating it yields CASSRDSVEQYF. This chain joins TRBV14 and TRBJ2-7, with D uncertain. The length of the CDR3 is 12 residues. Looked up from germline, CDR1 is SGHDN and CDR2 is FVKESK. V lost 4 bases and J 7 bases, leaving 11 bases between the germline ends.

This clonotype has at least ten counts. The gene calls are TRBV20-1 and TRBJ2-1; D remains ambiguous. V was shortened by 4 bases and J by 0 bases, with 7 bases between the two germline ends. The CDR3 runs to 13 residues. CDR1 is DFQATT and CDR2 is SNEGSKA in the germline V gene (reference sequence). The CDR3 DNA sequence: TGCAGTGCTAACTTACGCTCCTACAATGAGCAGTTCTTC. It encodes CSANLRSYNEQFF.

This clonotype was found many times. The chain couples TRBV6-2 or TRBV6-3 to TRBJ2-2, with D possibly TRBD2 on 5 matching bases. The CDR3 runs to 16 residues. Germline V gives CDR1 MNHEY, CDR2 SVGEGT. V lost 4 bases to trimming and J lost 1 base, with 13 bases between them. CDR3 residues: CASSSLAEENTGELFF. DNA of the CDR3: TGTGCCAGCAGTTCCTTGGCGGAGGAGAACACCGGGGAGCTGTTTTTT.

The count of this clonotype is one. A single base separates this from a much larger clone, so it may be a read error. The rearrangement uses TRBV21-1 and TRBJ2-7; the table's D call TRBD1 went unverified against the DNA. TRBV21-1 is marked as a pseudogene. This CDR3 has 14 residues. CDR3 sequence: CASSYRDGLYEQYF. As DNA, the CDR3 is TGTGCCAGCAGTTACCGGGACGGACTCTACGAGCAGTACTTC.

This chain links TRBV4-2 with TRBJ2-3; D is unclear. The germline V and J ends were trimmed by 1 base and 9 bases, with 5 bases remaining between them. The CDR3 extends over 11 amino acids. CDR1 and CDR2 (germline): LGHNA, YNFKEQ. The CDR3 DNA is TGTGCCAGCAGCCAAGGTTACACGCAGTATTTT. As protein: CASSQGYTQYF.

This clonotype was seen more than once but under ten times. The chain recombines TRBV7-2 with TRBJ2-7; D gene ambiguous. The length of the CDR3 is 17 residues. Trimming left V 3 bases short and J 3 bases short, with 21 bases between. CDR1 and CDR2 (germline): SGHTA, FQGNSA. The CDR3: CASSFFYTADGGYEQYF. Here the CDR3 DNA reads TGTGCCAGCAGCTTTTTTTATACGGCAGACGGCGGCTACGAGCAGTACTTC. Complete variable domain (other parts from reference TRBV7-2 and TRBJ2-7): GAGVSQSPSNKVTEKGKDVELRCDPISGHTALYWYRQSLGQGLEFLIYFQGNSAPDKSGLPSDRFSAERTGGSVSTLTIQRTQQEDSAVYLCASSFFYTADGGYEQYFGPGTRLTVT.

On this clonotype: This clone may be a read error of a much larger clone one base away. This rearrangement joins TRBV2 to TRBJ2-7, with D perhaps matching TRBD1 (7 bases). In germline, CDR1 is SNHLY, CDR2 FYNNEI. The V end was cut by 4 bases, the J end by 3 bases, with 25 bases between. This CDR3 contains 18 residues. CDR3 residues: CASSARDSWAGTRYEQYF. The CDR3 DNA sequence: TGTGCCAGCAGTGCCCGGGACAGTTGGGCGGGAACCCGCTACGAGCAGTACTTC.

About this clonotype: This may be a read error: a much more frequent sequence differs by one nucleotide. DNA for the CDR3: TGTGCCAGCAGTTTTCCCTCTATCTACTCCTACAATGAGCAGTCCTTC. It specifies CASSFPSIYSYNEQSF. This chain connects TRBV28 to TRBJ2-1; no definite D call. CDR3 length equals 16 residues. CDR1 and CDR2 from the germline V gene are MDHEN and SYDVKM.

Many counts were recorded for this clonotype. This chain links TRBV20-1 with TRBJ2-3, with D tentatively TRBD1 or TRBD2 (5 bases each). The ends were cut back, 6 bases at V and 0 bases at J, with 16 bases in the middle. CDR1 and CDR2 (germline): DFQATT, SNEGSKA (reference sequence). The CDR3 has 15 amino acids. The CDR3 spells CSATAWGISTDTQYF. As DNA, the CDR3 is TGCAGTGCCACCGCGTGGGGGATAAGCACAGATACGCAGTATTTT.

This clonotype was seen repeatedly, ten times or more. The genes are TRBV29-1 and TRBJ2-5, with 7 bases fitting TRBD2. This CDR3 is built from 14 residues. In germline, CDR1 is SQVTM, CDR2 ANQGSEA. V lost 1 base, J lost 5 bases, and 7 bases stayed unmatched. This CDR3 reads CSVEVAGVEETQYF. Here the CDR3 DNA reads TGCAGCGTTGAAGTGGCGGGAGTTGAGGAGACCCAGTACTTC.

This clonotype was found many times. The chain joins TRBV7-2 to TRBJ1-4, with D tentatively TRBD1 (5 bases). The CDR3 sequence is 11 residues long. V gave up 2 bases and J gave up 12 bases, with 7 bases separating them. Germline V CDR1 and CDR2: SGHTA, FQGNSA. For the CDR3, the DNA is TGTGCCAGCAGCTTAACAGGTGAACTGTTTTTT. Encoded protein: CASSLTGELFF.

This clonotype was picked up many times. The V call is TRBV5-1, the J call TRBJ2-3, with 11 bases identical to TRBD1. Per the germline V gene, CDR1 is SGHRS and CDR2 is YFSETQ. V lost 3 bases and J lost 2; bases outside the gene matches: 5. The CDR3 covers 16 residues. The CDR3 bases are TGCGCCAGCAGCTCCCGGGACAGGGGGTTCACAGATACGCAGTATTTT. It is translated as CASSSRDRGFTDTQYF.

The chain carries TRBV27 and TRBJ2-2; the D gene is possibly TRBD1 (6 bases). V was cut by 5 bases and J by 4 bases, with 11 bases left in between. Germline V gene sequence: CDR1 MNHEY, CDR2 SMNVEV (reference sequence). This CDR3 is 14 amino acids long. The CDR3 loop reads CASSPGAGTGELFF. The DNA for the CDR3 is TGTGCCAGCAGTCCAGGGGCGGGCACCGGGGAGCTGTTTTTT.

The table lists this clonotype with a few counts. The rearrangement links TRBV13 to TRBJ2-1; 9 bases map to TRBD2. The CDR3 consists of 16 residues. The V segment lost 5 bases and the J segment 4 bases; nucleotides outside the gene matches: 9. Germline loops: CDR1 PRHDT, CDR2 FYEKMQ (reference sequence). CDR3 region: CASSLLGLAIYNEQFF. The CDR3 DNA follows: TGTGCCAGCAGCCTGCTGGGACTAGCCATATACAATGAGCAGTTCTTC. The full variable domain, with the rest looked up from reference TRBV13 and TRBJ2-1, is AAGVIQSPRHLIKEKRETATLKCYPIPRHDTVYWYQQGPGQDPQFLISFYEKMQSDKGSIPDRFSAQQFSDYHSELNMSSLELGDSALYFCASSLLGLAIYNEQFFGPGTRLTVL.

A word on this clonotype: With a much larger clone just one base away, this may be a read error. The CDR3 region has the DNA TGTGCCAGCAGTCCCACGGGGTTCTCTTCACCCCTCCACTTT. Encoded protein: CASSPTGFSSPLHF. The chain employs TRBV12-3 or TRBV12-4 and TRBJ1-6; the D is unclear. The ends were cut back, 5 bases at V and 9 bases at J, with 14 bases in the middle. This CDR3 has 14 amino acids.

This clonotype was detected ten times or more. The J gene is TRBJ1-2, the V gene TRBV7-8, with D unresolved. V shed 0 bases and J shed 7 bases, with 18 bases lying between them. CDR3 length: 16 residues. Germline V gene data show CDR1 as SGHVS and CDR2 as FQNEAQ. Here the CDR3 DNA reads TGTGCCAGCAGCTTAGCGGGTTGGCGGGTGAAGTCTGGCTACACCTTC. Translating gives CASSLAGWRVKSGYTF.

Details on this clonotype: Given a much more abundant clone one base away, this may be a read error. This chain connects TRBV7-2 to TRBJ2-7; no definite D call. Germline CDR1 is SGHTA and CDR2 is FQGNSA. CDR3 size: 12 residues. Deletions cut 5 bases from V and 4 bases from J, with 9 bases between. CDR3 protein: CASSHVRYEQYF. CDR3 nucleotides: TGTGCCAGCAGCCACGTCCGATACGAGCAGTACTTC.